This TCR beta chain was sequenced during a study of radiation and T cells in renal cell carcinoma. Notes on the study in general: Compared with controls, irradiated tumors had more, larger dominant CDR3 motifs. Only small tumor regions of 0.95 to 1 g were sampled.

Treatment reported: treatment-naive control, cytoreductive nephrectomy. Treatment-naive patients without radiation supplied the control tumors at nephrectomy. Clear cell pathology was present in this patient's renal cell carcinoma. Using immunoSEQ multiplex PCR, the repertoire was profiled, and TCRdb retains in-frame clones only, with some absent. The table lists around 16,000 clones, roughly 56% of them singletons. Remarks on this clone: The antigen is not known.

Germline loops: CDR1 SQVTM, CDR2 ANQGSEA. The CDR3 spans 15 residues. J was trimmed by 1 base and V by 7 bases; bases with no gene match: 9. Here the sequenced sample was tumor tissue, taken from a patient whose treatment was nephrectomy without radiotherapy. The TCR comes from a man aged 50 to 59 with renal cell carcinoma. V gene TRBV29-1 combines with J gene TRBJ2-2, with 7 bases identical to TRBD1. Here the CDR3 reads CSASSGTVNTGELFF. The CDR3 nucleotides read TGCAGCGCTAGTTCCGGGACAGTGAACACCGGGGAGCTGTTTTTT.